This entry lists 29 T cell receptor beta chains sequenced from one sample in a study of shared clonotypes between healthy human individuals (dated by TCRdb to 2018 to 2021). The library was prepared using the immunoSEQ multiplex PCR assay. TCRdb took this table from immuneACCESS and kept in-frame rearrangements with V and J called. Such tables lack part of the clones; where checked against another copy, unresolved V genes explain under half of the gap, and the rest is unexplained. The sample records about 2,100,000 clones, 85% to 95% of which are singletons. The top ten constitute about 1.8% of the sample. CD8 naive samples consisted of CD45RO-negative cells that were positively selected for CCR7, yielding a CD45RA+CCR7+ population without TemRA cells. Sequenced: naive CD8+ T cells from PBMCs. The cell subset or site label, as the study defines it: CD45RA+CCR7+. All receptors come from a man aged 18 to 35 in good health. Some clones in this sample may be carry-over from other donors' samples.

DNA of the CDR3: TGTGCCAGCAGTCTACAATTCGGCTACAATGAGCAGTTCTTC. Encoded protein: CASSLQFGYNEQFF. This chain connects TRBV28 to TRBJ2-1; D unclear. V lost 5 bases to trimming and J lost 3 bases, with 11 bases between them. CDR3 length equals 14 residues. CDR1 is MDHEN and CDR2 is SYDVKM in the germline V gene.

The chain joins TRBV4-3 to TRBJ2-3; the D is unclear. The CDR3 totals 12 residues. Trimming took off 2 bases at V and 5 bases at J, with 5 bases between the two ends. Germline CDR1 is LGHNA and CDR2 is YSLEER. This chain's CDR3 is CASSQWGDTQYF. In nucleotides, the CDR3 is TGCGCCAGCAGCCAATGGGGAGATACGCAGTATTTT.

V and J are TRBV4-1 and TRBJ2-1; tentative D call: TRBD2 (6 bases). The CDR3 is made up of 15 amino acids. CDR1 is MGHRA and CDR2 is YSYEKL in the germline V gene. With 5 bases removed from V and 0 bases from J, the gap between germline ends came to 11 bases. The CDR3 is CASSMRDSSYNEQFF. DNA for the CDR3: TGCGCCAGCAGCATGCGGGATAGCTCCTACAATGAGCAGTTCTTC.

V is TRBV7-9 and J is TRBJ2-1; perhaps TRBD2 as D (6 bases). This CDR3 is built from 15 residues. V was shortened by 6 bases and J by 7 bases, with 19 bases between the two germline ends. CDR1 and CDR2 (germline): SEHNR, FQNEAQ (reference sequence). The DNA for the CDR3 is TGTGCCAGCAGGCATAGCGGTACTCGATGGAATGAGCAGTTCTTC. Amino acid sequence: CASRHSGTRWNEQFF.

V gene TRBV4-3 combines with J gene TRBJ1-2; 9 positions match TRBD1. Germline V gene data show CDR1 as LGHNA and CDR2 as YSLEER. This CDR3 has 15 amino acids. J was trimmed by 4 bases and V by 2 bases; bases with no gene match: 5. DNA for the CDR3: TGCGCCAGCAGCCAAAGACAGGGGGTTGGCTATGGCTACACCTTC. Encoded protein: CASSQRQGVGYGYTF.

J is TRBJ2-1 and V is TRBV5-5; the match to TRBD1 covers 8 bases. Germline loops: CDR1 SGHKS, CDR2 YYEKEE (reference sequence). The length of the CDR3 is 13 residues. J was trimmed by 6 bases and V by 4 bases; bases with no gene match: 3. The CDR3 spells CASSLQGVNEQFF. CDR3 coding DNA: TGTGCCAGCAGCCTACAGGGGGTCAATGAGCAGTTCTTC.

The J gene is TRBJ2-7, the V gene TRBV27; TRBD1 might be the D (5 bases). From germline, CDR1 is MNHEY and CDR2 SMNVEV (reference sequence). Between the trimmed V and J ends, which lost 0 bases and 2 bases, there was a span of 14 bases. CDR3 size: 16 residues. The CDR3 coding sequence is TGTGCCAGCAGTTTATCGGACCGGGTAGGGGCCTACGAGCAGTACTTC. Its protein is CASSLSDRVGAYEQYF.

The rearrangement joins TRBV25-1 to TRBJ2-2; 12 bases align to TRBD2. This CDR3 spans 16 amino acids. The V segment lost 5 bases and the J segment 0 bases; nucleotides outside the gene matches: 1. The germline V gene encodes CDR1 MGHDK and CDR2 SYGVNS. CDR3 nucleotide sequence: TGTGCCAGCAGTCGACTAGCGGGAGCGAACACCGGGGAGCTGTTTTTT. Translated, it gives CASSRLAGANTGELFF.

The genes are TRBV29-1 and TRBJ2-7; 7 positions match TRBD2. V shed 0 bases and J 2 bases; nucleotides not matched to a gene: 7. The CDR3 totals 15 residues. From germline, CDR1 is SQVTM and CDR2 ANQGSEA. This CDR3 is CSVEDLAGETYEQYF. The DNA for the CDR3 is TGCAGCGTTGAAGATCTGGCGGGAGAGACCTACGAGCAGTACTTC.

This chain joins TRBV2 and TRBJ2-3; D is unclear. CDR3 length: 12 residues. Germline V lookup: CDR1 SNHLY, CDR2 FYNNEI. Trimming took 6 bases from V and 6 from J, leaving 10 bases between them. CDR3 DNA: TGTGCCAGCAGAAACCTGGAGGATACGCAGTATTTT. This codes for CASRNLEDTQYF.

V is TRBV6-5 and J is TRBJ1-2, with TRBD1 matching 9 bases. From germline, CDR1 is MNHEY and CDR2 SVGAGI. The J segment lost 10 bases and the V segment lost 0 bases, leaving 9 bases of the junction unmatched. The CDR3 length is 15 residues. The CDR3 loop reads CASSYSYGQGTIYTF. The CDR3 DNA reads as TGTGCCAGCAGTTACTCCTACGGACAGGGGACCATCTACACCTTC.

The chain employs TRBV11-2 and TRBJ2-2, with TRBD1 as a possible D gene (7 bases). Deletions cut 5 bases from V and 6 bases from J, with 13 bases between. The CDR3 totals 14 residues. Germline V gene lookup returns CDR1 SGHAT and CDR2 FQNNGV. The CDR3 is CASSARGEAGELFF. CDR3 in DNA: TGTGCCAGCAGCGCCAGGGGGGAAGCCGGGGAGCTGTTTTTT.

This rearrangement joins TRBV27 to TRBJ1-1, with a possible D match to TRBD1 (6 bases). Germline V CDR1 and CDR2: MNHEY, SMNVEV (reference sequence). CDR3 length equals 16 residues. Trimming cost V 0 bases and J 1 base, with 12 bases left between them. CDR3 residues: CASSLSPGHPNTEAFF. CDR3 coding DNA: TGTGCCAGCAGTTTATCCCCGGGACACCCGAACACTGAAGCTTTCTTT.

This clone was observed a handful of times. The J gene is TRBJ1-2, the V gene TRBV28; 7 positions agree with TRBD1. The germline gives CDR1 MDHEN, CDR2 SYDVKM. The CDR3 runs 14 residues. The V segment lost 5 bases and the J segment 6 bases; nucleotides outside the gene matches: 9. The CDR3 region has the DNA TGTGCCAGCAGTGTAACCCGGACAGGTGATGGCTACACCTTC. Translation: CASSVTRTGDGYTF.

A remark on this clone: The sample has other DNA sequences that encode this CDR3 too. The chain recombines TRBV6-5 with TRBJ1-4; tentative D call: TRBD1 (6 bases). In germline, CDR1 is MNHEY, CDR2 SVGAGI. This CDR3 contains 14 residues. With 5 bases removed from V and 2 bases from J, the gap between germline ends came to 9 bases. The CDR3: CASSLTGTNEKLFF. The CDR3 DNA is TGTGCCAGCAGTCTTACAGGGACTAATGAAAAACTGTTTTTT.

Points on this clone: In the same sample, other DNA sequences code for this CDR3. This chain joins TRBV28 and TRBJ2-3, with D perhaps matching TRBD2 (6 bases). The CDR3 sequence is 12 residues long. The V gene's germline CDR1 is MDHEN and CDR2 SYDVKM. The V end lost 3 bases, the J end lost 5 bases, and 6 bases lay between the germline ends. The CDR3 region has the DNA TGTGCCAGCAGTTTCGGGGGAGATACGCAGTATTTT. Residues: CASSFGGDTQYF.

This chain links TRBV7-9 with TRBJ2-1, with TRBD2 identical over 7 bases. The CDR3 loop spans 14 amino acids. V dropped 6 bases and J dropped 8; count of bases not matched to a gene: 10. Germline V lookup: CDR1 SEHNR, CDR2 FQNEAQ (reference sequence). The CDR3 loop is CASSWAGVLDEQFF. The CDR3 DNA reads TGTGCCAGCAGTTGGGCGGGAGTCCTCGATGAGCAGTTCTTC.

As to this clone: In the same sample, other DNA sequences code for this CDR3. The chain employs TRBV9 and TRBJ1-1, with no clear D. The CDR3 runs 13 residues. V was pared by 0 bases and J by 4 bases, with 7 bases between. Germline CDR1 reads SGDLS; CDR2 reads YYNGEE. This CDR3 reads CASSVEVSTEAFF. The DNA for the CDR3 is TGTGCCAGCAGCGTAGAAGTTAGCACTGAAGCTTTCTTT.

V and J are TRBV5-4 and TRBJ2-3; possibly TRBD2 for D (6 bases). The CDR3 spans 16 residues. Germline V gene sequence: CDR1 SGHNT, CDR2 YYREEE (reference sequence). Trimming left V 6 bases short and J 1 base short, with 18 bases between. CDR3 bases: TGTGCCAGCAATCATCCGACGGGAGAGGGCACAGATACGCAGTATTTT. It encodes CASNHPTGEGTDTQYF.

The J gene is TRBJ1-1, the V gene TRBV5-6, with D unclear. Germline-derived CDR1 and CDR2 are SGHDT and YYEEEE. V lost 1 base and J 3 bases, leaving 16 bases between the germline ends. This CDR3 is 16 amino acids long. The CDR3 region is CASSLPSGYEDTEAFF. CDR3 sequence (DNA): TGTGCCAGCAGCTTGCCATCGGGATACGAGGACACTGAAGCTTTCTTT.

The V and J genes are TRBV7-9 and TRBJ1-4, with D hard to call. This CDR3 comprises 16 residues. V shed 5 bases and J shed 3 bases, with 16 bases lying between them. From germline, CDR1 is SEHNR and CDR2 FQNEAQ (reference sequence). CDR3 sequence (DNA): TGTGCCAGCAGCCCAGCGGAGATCCAGCCTAATGAAAAACTGTTTTTT. Its translation: CASSPAEIQPNEKLFF.

The chain employs TRBV30 and TRBJ2-7, with D tentatively TRBD2 (6 bases). V was shortened by 5 bases and J by 2 bases, with 10 bases between the two germline ends. This CDR3 spans 12 amino acids. The germline gives CDR1 GTSNPN, CDR2 SVGIG (reference sequence). The CDR3 region is CAWEGLTYEQYF. The CDR3 coding sequence is TGTGCCTGGGAGGGACTGACCTACGAGCAGTACTTC.

The chain combines TRBV4-1 with TRBJ1-1; D is undetermined. The CDR3 has 13 amino acids. V shed 1 base and J shed 6 bases, with 9 bases lying between them. Germline CDR1 MGHRA, CDR2 YSYEKL. This CDR3 reads CASSQVYRPEAFF. CDR3 coding DNA: TGCGCCAGCAGCCAAGTATATCGGCCTGAAGCTTTCTTT.

This chain uses TRBV27 with TRBJ2-4; tentative D call: TRBD1 (6 bases). V lost 4 bases and J lost 6, with 13 bases in between. Germline CDR1 MNHEY, CDR2 SMNVEV (reference sequence). The CDR3 spans 14 residues. CDR3 coding DNA: TGTGCCAGCAGTTCGACAAGCAGGGGAAACATTCAGTACTTC. It translates to CASSSTSRGNIQYF.

The chain couples TRBV5-6 to TRBJ1-6; D gene uncertain. From germline, CDR1 is SGHDT and CDR2 YYEEEE. The CDR3 totals 12 residues. V dropped 0 bases and J dropped 10 bases, with 5 bases sitting between them. The CDR3 region has the DNA TGTGCCAGCAGCTTGGTTGAATCACCCCTCCACTTT. Its translation is CASSLVESPLHF.

This clone appeared once. The rearrangement uses TRBV9 and TRBJ2-2, with D possibly TRBD1 on 6 matching bases. The ends were cut back, 7 bases at V and 5 bases at J, with 9 bases in the middle. The CDR3 runs to 12 residues. In germline, CDR1 is SGDLS, CDR2 YYNGEE. For the CDR3, the DNA is TGTGCCAGCGAAAGGGGGACCGGGGAGCTGTTTTTT. Residues: CASERGTGELFF. Full variable domain (missing parts from reference TRBV9 and TRBJ2-2): DSGVTQTPKHLITATGQRVTLRCSPRSGDLSVYWYQQSLDQGLQFLIQYYNGEERAKGNILERFSAQQFPDLHSELNLSSLELGDSALYFCASERGTGELFFGEGSRLTVL.

This sequence joins TRBV4-3 and TRBJ1-3; the D gene is possibly TRBD1 (6 bases). The CDR3 contains 16 residues. The germline V gene encodes CDR1 LGHNA and CDR2 YSLEER. V shed 1 base and J shed 2 bases, with 12 bases lying between them. The CDR3 here is CASSQGTALAGNTIYF. The CDR3 DNA reads TGCGCCAGCAGCCAAGGGACAGCCTTAGCTGGAAACACCATATATTTT.

This chain links TRBV15 with TRBJ2-4; 12 bases align to TRBD2. The ends lost 3 bases at V and 8 bases at J; junction bases unmatched: 8. Looked up from germline, CDR1 is LNHNV and CDR2 is YYDKDF (reference sequence). CDR3 length: 16 amino acids. The CDR3 DNA reads as TGTGCCACCAGCAGGGCTAGCGGGAGGGCGGGGGACATTCAGTACTTC. This codes for CATSRASGRAGDIQYF.

The chain is built from TRBV7-9 and TRBJ2-7, with TRBD2 as a possible D gene (6 bases). Deletions cut 5 bases from V and 3 bases from J, with 14 bases between. Germline loops: CDR1 SEHNR, CDR2 FQNEAQ (reference sequence). This CDR3 spans 14 amino acids. The CDR3 here is CASSPLSGDYEQYF. CDR3 in DNA: TGTGCCAGCAGCCCTCTTAGCGGAGACTACGAGCAGTACTTC.